One T cell receptor (beta chain) is described in this entry. What it recognizes is unknown. TCRdb's copy holds only in-frame clones and misses some; the assay was immunoSEQ multiplex PCR. The table has approximately 150,000 clones, over 75% seen once; the top ten hold 1.5% to 2%. V trimming: 3 bases; J trimming: 10 bases; junction bases outside the gene matches: 7. Germline CDR1 and CDR2: GTSNPN and SVGIG (reference sequence). The CDR3 covers 14 residues. The data are from a study of T cell responses to AZD1222 COVID-19 vaccine. Whole-study results and caveats: Nearly half of spike-specific TCRs reportedly target unmutated variant regions. Possibly, clonal diversity was underestimated; donors were largely white British and included more females. Spike-spanning, vaccine-associated CD4 TCRs were dominant at 160-218 and 743-854. At study baseline, merely five or six AZD1222 recipients were seropositive.

The sequencing here drew on peripheral blood, taken on day 0 of AZD1222 vaccination. This clonotype was sampled from an adult in good health. The chain carries TRBV30 and TRBJ1-6; TRBD1 aligns across 9 bases. CDR3 nucleotides: TGTGCCTGGAGACAGGGGGCGCGTAACTCACCCCTCCACTTT. Encoded protein: CAWRQGARNSPLHF.